Following are 11 T cell receptor beta chains from one sample sequenced in a study of T cell clonality in common variable immunodeficiency. Study-level findings and limits: Reportedly, TCR beta sequences from common variable immunodeficiency showed fewer deletions and N-nucleotide insertions.

The method was immunoSEQ multiplex PCR; TCRdb's version includes in-frame clones alone and lacks a portion of them. Listed for the sample are 7,000 to 9,500 clones, none seen a single time. These receptors' antigens are unknown. Specimen: peripheral blood mononuclear cells. The receptors come from a human donor with common variable immunodeficiency.

This clone was seen many times. The read halts 3 residues ahead of the CDR3 end, with the missing end drawn from the germline J gene. This chain joins TRBV27 and TRBJ2-1; 11 bases agree with TRBD2. The CDR3 runs to 16 residues. Germline V gives CDR1 MNHEY, CDR2 SMNVEV (reference sequence). After removal of 4 bases from V and 0 bases from J, the junction contained 2 bases not matched to a gene. The CDR3: CASSSLAGVSYNEQFF. The covered CDR3 bases are TGTGCCAGCAGTTCACTAGCGGGAGTCTCCTACAATGAG.

This clone was detected many times. The CDR3 bases that were read are TGCAGCTTCCGCTCCGGACACCGCACAGATACG. Translating gives CSFRSGHRTDT. The whole CDR3 reads CSFRSGHRTDTQYF. The chain combines TRBV29-1 with TRBJ2-3, with D tentatively TRBD1 (5 bases). The missing CDR3 end, 3 residues past where the read stops, is filled in from the germline J gene. Germline V gene sequence: CDR1 SQVTM, CDR2 ANQGSEA. Trimming removed 8 bases from V and 1 base from J, with 16 bases in between. The CDR3 length is 14 residues.

Regarding this clone: The read stops 3 residues short of the end of the CDR3; the missing end is completed from the germline J gene. The J gene is TRBJ2-7, the V gene TRBV6-2 or TRBV6-3; 9 bases agree with TRBD1. In germline, CDR1 is MNHEY, CDR2 SVGEGT. The V segment lost 10 bases and the J segment 6 bases; nucleotides outside the gene matches: 7. The CDR3 runs 12 residues. CDR3 DNA, as far as it was read: TGTGCCATAACCGGGACAGGGCTCGAG. This encodes CAITGTGLE. From start to end, the CDR3 is CAITGTGLEQYF.

Relative to its sample, this clone is medium-sized. The read stops 3 residues short of the end of the CDR3; the missing end is completed from the germline J gene. The chain carries TRBV5-1 and TRBJ2-5; possibly TRBD1 for D (6 bases). Germline loops: CDR1 SGHRS, CDR2 YFSETQ. V was pared by 2 bases and J by 0 bases, with 8 bases between. There are 14 residues in the CDR3. The chain's CDR3 is CASSFQGNQETQYF. The part of the CDR3 DNA that was read is TGCGCCAGCAGCTTCCAGGGGAACCAAGAGACC.

This clone showed up many times. The missing CDR3 end, 3 residues past where the read stops, is filled in from the germline J gene. The V call is TRBV20-1, the J call TRBJ2-3, with 9 bases fitting TRBD2. V lost 3 bases to trimming and J lost 1 base; unmatched junction nucleotides: 5. Germline CDR1 is DFQATT and CDR2 is SNEGSKA (reference sequence). The CDR3 runs 15 residues. The CDR3 spells CSASARTSGTDTQYF. Partial CDR3 DNA: TGCAGTGCTAGCGCAAGGACTAGCGGCACAGATACG.

This clone has a handful of counts. The missing CDR3 end, 3 residues past where the read stops, is filled in from the germline J gene. The chain recombines TRBV2 with TRBJ1-5; TRBD1 matches at 9 bases. The CDR3 has 14 residues. Trimming at V came to 8 bases and at J to 7 bases, leaving 9 bases not matched to a gene. Germline V lookup: CDR1 SNHLY, CDR2 FYNNEI. The CDR3 DNA, read in part, is TGTGCCAGCCGGAAAGACAGGGGGGAGCAGCCC. This encodes CASRKDRGEQP. The full CDR3 protein is CASRKDRGEQPQHF.

This clone was observed at least ten times. The read finishes 3 residues shy of the CDR3 end, and the germline J gene is used to complete it. V gene TRBV9 combines with J gene TRBJ2-5; D gene ambiguous. CDR1 is SGDLS, CDR2 YYNGEE, per germline. Trimming pared 0 bases from V and 2 bases from J, leaving 11 bases between. The CDR3 extends over 15 amino acids. Partial CDR3 DNA: TGTGCCAGCAGCGTAGGGATGGGCCCTCAAGAGACC. As protein: CASSVGMGPQET. The full CDR3 is CASSVGMGPQETQYF.

The sample holds many counts of this clone. The missing CDR3 end, 3 residues past where the read stops, is filled in from the germline J gene. V usage is TRBV27 and J usage is TRBJ2-1; TRBD1 aligns across 7 bases. The CDR3 length is 16 residues. V dropped 6 bases and J dropped 1; count of bases not matched to a gene: 9. Germline values: CDR1 MNHEY, CDR2 SMNVEV (reference sequence). The CDR3 loop is CASRHQQGKSYNEQFF. Incomplete CDR3 DNA: TGTGCCAGCAGACATCAACAGGGGAAATCCTACAATGAG.

This clone came up many times. The CDR3 end lies 3 residues beyond the end of the read and is filled in from the germline J gene. V gene TRBV28 combines with J gene TRBJ2-7; 8 bases map to TRBD1. The trim removed 5 bases at V and 1 base at J, leaving 4 bases unmatched. Germline V gives CDR1 MDHEN, CDR2 SYDVKM. The CDR3 loop spans 14 amino acids. The CDR3 bases that were read are TGTGCCAGCAGTCTCGGACAGGGTTCCTACGAG. It codes for CASSLGQGSYE. The complete CDR3 sequence is CASSLGQGSYEQYF.

This clone was seen many times. The missing CDR3 end, 3 residues past where the read stops, is filled in from the germline J gene. The V gene is TRBV7-2, the J gene TRBJ1-6, with a weak D call TRBD1 (6 bases). The CDR3 loop spans 15 amino acids. Germline loops: CDR1 SGHTA, CDR2 FQGNSA. Trimming cost V 4 bases and J 10 bases, with 17 bases left between them. Incomplete CDR3 DNA: TGTGCCAGCAGCTCACTCCTACAGGGCCAATCACCC. It encodes CASSSLLQGQSP. The entire CDR3 sequence reads CASSSLLQGQSPLHF.

This clone is labeled as medium-sized. With the read ending 3 residues before the CDR3 end, the germline J gene is used to fill in that end. V usage is TRBV18 and J usage is TRBJ1-1; unclear D gene. The germline V gene has CDR1 KGHSH and CDR2 LQKENI. The CDR3 has 14 residues. Here the CDR3 reads CASSPGLIIYEAFF. Partial CDR3 DNA: TGTGCCAGCTCACCGGGCCTAATTATCTACGAA.